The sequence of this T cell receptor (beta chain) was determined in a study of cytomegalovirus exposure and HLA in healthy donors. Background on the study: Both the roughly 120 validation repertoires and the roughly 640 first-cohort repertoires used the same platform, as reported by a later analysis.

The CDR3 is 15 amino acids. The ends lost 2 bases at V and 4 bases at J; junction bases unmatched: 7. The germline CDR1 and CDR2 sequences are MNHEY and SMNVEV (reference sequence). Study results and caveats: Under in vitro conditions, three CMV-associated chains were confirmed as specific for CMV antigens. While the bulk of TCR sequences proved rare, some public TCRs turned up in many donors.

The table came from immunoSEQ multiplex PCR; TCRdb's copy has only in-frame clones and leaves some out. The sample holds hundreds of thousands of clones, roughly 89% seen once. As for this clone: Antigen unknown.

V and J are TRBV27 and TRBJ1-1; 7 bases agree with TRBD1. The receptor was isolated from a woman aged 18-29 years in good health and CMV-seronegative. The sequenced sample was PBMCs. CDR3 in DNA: TGTGCCAGCAGTTTAGACTCAGGGGGATCCACTGAAGCTTTCTTT. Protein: CASSLDSGGSTEAFF.